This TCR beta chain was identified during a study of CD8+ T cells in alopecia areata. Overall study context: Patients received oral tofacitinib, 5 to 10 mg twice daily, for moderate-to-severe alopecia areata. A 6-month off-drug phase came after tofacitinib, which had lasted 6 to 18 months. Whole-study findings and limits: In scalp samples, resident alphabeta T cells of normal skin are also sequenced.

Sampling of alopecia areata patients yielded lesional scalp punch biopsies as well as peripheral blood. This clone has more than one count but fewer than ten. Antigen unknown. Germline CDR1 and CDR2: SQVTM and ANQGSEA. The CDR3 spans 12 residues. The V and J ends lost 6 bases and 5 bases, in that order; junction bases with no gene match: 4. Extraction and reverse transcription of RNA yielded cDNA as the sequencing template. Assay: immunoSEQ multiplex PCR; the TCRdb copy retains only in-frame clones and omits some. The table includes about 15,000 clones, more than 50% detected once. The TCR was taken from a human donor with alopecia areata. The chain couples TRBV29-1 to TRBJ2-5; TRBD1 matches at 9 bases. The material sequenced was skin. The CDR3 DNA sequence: TGCAGCGTGGACAGGGGTGGCGAGACCCAGTACTTC. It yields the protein CSVDRGGETQYF.